This TCR beta chain is from a study of shared clonotypes between healthy human individuals. Sequencing was performed with immunoSEQ multiplex PCR; in TCRdb, only in-frame clones are kept and a portion is missing. The profile shows about 510,000 clones, nearly 80% of them singletons. This clone was observed a few times. Germline V gene lookup returns CDR1 SGHKS and CDR2 YYEKEE (reference sequence). CDR3 length: 11 residues. The ends were cut back, 4 bases at V and 4 bases at J, with 6 bases in the middle. The chain joins TRBV5-5 to TRBJ2-7; no firm D call. The sequencing sample was made of PBMCs. The receptor was derived from a woman aged 35 to 49 in good health. Some clones in this sample may be carry-over from other donors' samples. The CDR3 protein is CASSPHYEQYF. The CDR3 coding sequence is TGTGCCAGCAGCCCACATTACGAGCAGTACTTC.